This passage covers 14 T cell receptor beta chains from one sample sequenced in a study of a mutant IDH1 vaccine in newly diagnosed glioma. Time point reported: week 47, end of study. Each dose delivered 300 ug of mutant IDH1 20-mer peptide subcutaneously with imiquimod. No antigen has been identified for these receptors. Clones were read by immunoSEQ multiplex PCR, and TCRdb kept only the in-frame ones, dropping some. The profile shows over 75,000 clones, 80% to 90% of them singletons. Sample: PBMCs, taken from a glioma patient whose treatment included an IDH1 peptide vaccine. All receptors come from a man aged 40-50 years with glioma.

The CDR3 DNA sequence: TGTGCCAGTAGCAGAACAGGGGGAGTTGATGGCTACACCTTC. Translation: CASSRTGGVDGYTF. This rearrangement joins TRBV19 to TRBJ1-2; 8 bases match TRBD1. This CDR3 has 14 amino acids. V lost 6 bases and J lost 6; bases outside the gene matches: 9. The V gene's germline CDR1 is LNHDA and CDR2 SQIVND (reference sequence).

The chain has TRBV18 and TRBJ2-6, with a weak D call TRBD2 (6 bases). The V end was cut by 3 bases, the J end by 4 bases, with 25 bases between. CDR1 is KGHSH and CDR2 is LQKENI in the germline V gene. The CDR3 is 20 amino acids. The CDR3 sequence: CASSPTRAGRKSSGANVLTF. The CDR3 DNA reads as TGTGCCAGCTCACCTACAAGAGCCGGGAGAAAGAGCTCCGGGGCCAACGTCCTGACTTTC.

The chain carries TRBV11-2 and TRBJ2-1; possible D gene TRBD2, 7 bases. V dropped 3 bases and J dropped 8 bases, with 17 bases sitting between them. CDR1 SGHAT and CDR2 FQNNGV come from the germline V gene. This CDR3 spans 15 amino acids. The CDR3 DNA follows: TGTGCCAGCAGCTTCGGGGGGCAAAGGACAGATGAGCAGTTCTTC. This sequence encodes CASSFGGQRTDEQFF.

In DNA form, the CDR3 reads TGTGCCAGCAGCCTGCGACAGGGCTGGGAAGGAAACACCATATATTTT. Its translation is CASSLRQGWEGNTIYF. V and J are TRBV7-2 and TRBJ1-3; TRBD1 agrees at 7 bases. The J segment lost 4 bases and the V segment lost 5 bases, leaving 11 bases of the junction unmatched. From germline, CDR1 is SGHTA and CDR2 FQGNSA. This CDR3 comprises 16 residues.

This clone was detected only once. J is TRBJ2-1 and V is TRBV27, with 9 positions matching TRBD2. The CDR3 is 18 residues long. Germline V gives CDR1 MNHEY, CDR2 SMNVEV (reference sequence). After removal of 6 bases from V and 4 bases from J, the junction contained 16 bases not matched to a gene. CDR3 in amino acids: CASSLERAGAGGYNEQFF. CDR3 DNA sequence: TGTGCCAGCAGCCTCGAGCGGGCGGGAGCGGGAGGATACAATGAGCAGTTCTTC.

V and J are TRBV5-4 and TRBJ2-1; TRBD1 is a possible D gene (5 bases). The CDR3 loop spans 14 amino acids. The germline V and J ends were trimmed by 1 base and 0 bases, with 5 bases remaining between them. Germline CDR1 is SGHNT and CDR2 is YYREEE (reference sequence). CDR3 sequence reads: CASSLRGSYNEQFF. In DNA form, the CDR3 reads TGTGCCAGCAGCTTGAGGGGCTCCTACAATGAGCAGTTCTTC.

The chain recombines TRBV6-6 with TRBJ2-2; D perhaps matches TRBD1 (6 bases). CDR3 size: 15 residues. V shed 4 bases and J shed 0 bases, with 9 bases lying between them. Germline CDR1 reads MNHNY; CDR2 reads SVGAGI (reference sequence). CDR3 coding DNA: TGTGCCAGCAGTTTGGGACACGCGAACACCGGGGAGCTGTTTTTT. Amino acid sequence: CASSLGHANTGELFF.

V is TRBV18 and J is TRBJ2-1; D unclear. From germline, CDR1 is KGHSH and CDR2 LQKENI. This CDR3 has 15 residues. V lost 5 bases and J lost 0, with 11 bases in between. The CDR3 sequence is CASSLTPSSYNEQFF. CDR3 coding DNA: TGTGCCAGCTCATTAACACCATCCTCCTACAATGAGCAGTTCTTC.

The CDR3 nucleotides read TGTGCCTCAAGGGGGGCAGCTTCCTACGAGCAGTACTTC. Translated: CASRGAASYEQYF. The gene calls are TRBV10-3 and TRBJ2-7; D possibly uses TRBD1 or TRBD2 (6 bases each). Trimming removed 11 bases at V and 1 base at J, with 15 bases between. The CDR3 is 13 residues long. CDR1 and CDR2 from the germline V gene are ENHRY and SYGVKD.

J is TRBJ2-3 and V is TRBV4-3; TRBD2 matches 7 bases. Germline values: CDR1 LGHNA, CDR2 YSLEER. This CDR3 is built from 16 residues. V lost 0 bases, J lost 1 base, and 4 bases stayed unmatched. This CDR3 reads CASSQDPAGRTDTQYF. Written as DNA, the CDR3 is TGCGCCAGCAGCCAAGATCCAGCGGGGCGCACAGATACGCAGTATTTT.

The CDR3 spells CASSPPDRSHEQYF. CDR3 nucleotides: TGTGCCAGCTCACCACCGGACAGGTCCCACGAGCAGTACTTC. This chain connects TRBV18 to TRBJ2-7; 7 bases are a match to TRBD1. The CDR3 sequence is 14 residues long. V was clipped by 0 bases and J by 5 bases; unmatched bases: 4. Germline V CDR1 and CDR2: KGHSH, LQKENI.

The chain recombines TRBV5-6 with TRBJ1-2; 11 nucleotides line up with TRBD1. Germline CDR1 reads SGHDT; CDR2 reads YYEEEE. CDR3 length: 15 residues. The junction had 6 bases not matched to a gene; V was cut back by 4 bases and J by 4 bases. CDR3 DNA sequence: TGTGCCAGCAGCCACGGGACAGGGGGATCCTATGGCTACACCTTC. Translating it yields CASSHGTGGSYGYTF.

This chain connects TRBV7-9 to TRBJ2-7; D call uncertain. V lost 1 base to trimming and J lost 6 bases, with 7 bases between them. The germline V gene has CDR1 SEHNR and CDR2 FQNEAQ (reference sequence). The CDR3 has 12 residues. The CDR3 coding sequence is TGTGCCAGCAGCTTAGGGTTAAGCGAGCAGTACTTC. Protein: CASSLGLSEQYF.

This clone was counted a few times. The chain uses TRBV15 and TRBJ1-5; 8 nucleotides agree with TRBD1. The germline V gene has CDR1 LNHNV and CDR2 YYDKDF (reference sequence). V gave up 2 bases and J gave up 7 bases; unmatched junction bases: 4. CDR3 length: 14 residues. The CDR3 DNA sequence: TGTGCCACCAGCAGACAGGGGGCTTGGCAGCCCCAGCATTTT. Amino acid sequence: CATSRQGAWQPQHF.